The 3 T cell receptor beta chains in this list originate from one sample, sequenced in a study of control samples from healthy donors and cancer patients. Assay: immunoSEQ multiplex PCR; the TCRdb copy retains only in-frame clones and omits some. The sample holds about 160,000 clones, 85% to 95% seen once. Source material: blood. Every receptor here comes from a woman in her thirties or forties in good health.

The gene calls are TRBV5-6 and TRBJ1-2; D unclear. From germline, CDR1 is SGHDT and CDR2 YYEEEE. Trimming took off 1 base at V and 5 bases at J, with 9 bases between the two ends. This CDR3 contains 13 residues. The CDR3: CASSLNLQYGYTF. The CDR3 DNA reads as TGTGCCAGCAGCTTGAACCTTCAGTATGGCTACACCTTC.

The chain carries TRBV27 and TRBJ1-5; 7 bases align to TRBD1. CDR1 is MNHEY, CDR2 SMNVEV, per germline (reference sequence). This CDR3 comprises 14 residues. Trimming removed 6 bases from V and 4 bases from J; junction bases left unmatched: 6. As DNA, the CDR3 is TGTGCCAGCAGCCAAGGGACAGCTAATCAGCCCCAGCATTTT. The encoded protein is CASSQGTANQPQHF.

This rearrangement joins TRBV6-5 to TRBJ2-5; unclear D gene. CDR1 and CDR2 (germline): MNHEY, SVGAGI. This CDR3 spans 11 amino acids. V dropped 6 bases and J dropped 2 bases, with 4 bases sitting between them. CDR3 loop: CASRAQETQYF. The DNA of the CDR3 is TGTGCCAGCAGGGCTCAAGAGACCCAGTACTTC.